Listed here are 13 T cell receptor beta chains from one sample, sequenced in a study of blood T cell repertoires in COVID-19. The table came from immunoSEQ multiplex PCR; TCRdb's copy has only in-frame clones and leaves some out. The sample records roughly 150,000 clones, approximately 84% being singletons. Sequencing was performed on peripheral blood. The receptor set was obtained from a woman older than 75 with COVID-19, enrolled during active disease.

DNA for the CDR3: TGCAGCGTTGAAACGGGACTAGCGGAAGGTGAGCAGTTCTTC. Amino acids: CSVETGLAEGEQFF. The genes are TRBV29-1 and TRBJ2-1, with 11 nucleotides matching TRBD2. Germline lookup yields CDR1 SQVTM and CDR2 ANQGSEA. Trimming cost V 2 bases and J 9 bases; bases outside gene matches: 6. This CDR3 has 14 residues.

This clone was detected a few times. J is TRBJ1-6 and V is TRBV2; possible D gene TRBD1, 6 bases. This CDR3 contains 12 residues. Germline V gene data show CDR1 as SNHLY and CDR2 as FYNNEI. Trimming removed 7 bases from V and 17 bases from J, with 18 bases in between. CDR3 bases: TGTGCCAGCACCTTACAGGGAAGCCGATTCCACTTT. It encodes CASTLQGSRFHF.

This clone has a handful of counts. The chain combines TRBV28 with TRBJ2-7; 8 nucleotides match TRBD2. Germline V gene sequence: CDR1 MDHEN, CDR2 SYDVKM. CDR3 length: 13 amino acids. The junction had 5 bases not matched to a gene; V was cut back by 3 bases and J by 7 bases. CDR3 DNA sequence: TGTGCCAGCAGTTTCGGGGGGGGCAAGGAGCAGTACTTC. Encoded protein: CASSFGGGKEQYF.

This chain joins TRBV7-9 and TRBJ1-5; 9 bases line up with TRBD1. CDR1 is SEHNR, CDR2 FQNEAQ, per germline (reference sequence). The CDR3 covers 14 residues. V was pared by 3 bases and J by 5 bases, with 2 bases of the junction left unmatched. This chain's CDR3 is CASSLDRGDQPQHF. DNA of the CDR3: TGTGCCAGCAGCTTGGACAGGGGTGATCAGCCCCAGCATTTT.

In its sample, this clone was seen once. V and J are TRBV5-4 and TRBJ1-2, with 10 bases matching TRBD1. CDR1 SGHNT and CDR2 YYREEE come from the germline V gene (reference sequence). V gave up 0 bases and J gave up 8 bases; unmatched junction bases: 7. The CDR3 totals 15 residues. CDR3 sequence (DNA): TGTGCCAGCAGCTTGGTGGGACAGGGGATAGGGGGCTACACCTTC. Its protein product is CASSLVGQGIGGYTF.

The chain recombines TRBV28 with TRBJ2-7; 9 positions match TRBD1. The ends lost 7 bases at V and 6 bases at J; junction bases unmatched: 13. The CDR3 consists of 15 residues. Per the germline V gene, CDR1 is MDHEN and CDR2 is SYDVKM. The CDR3 loop reads CASIPGGTGYGEQYF. CDR3 DNA sequence: TGTGCCAGCATCCCGGGCGGGACAGGGTATGGCGAGCAGTACTTC.

The CDR3 region is CASSPKVGRGGHTDTQYF. The CDR3 DNA sequence: TGTGCCAGCAGCCCAAAGGTGGGGCGGGGGGGCCACACAGATACGCAGTATTTT. The chain combines TRBV7-9 with TRBJ2-3, with TRBD2 matching 9 bases. The CDR3 sequence is 18 residues long. CDR1 is SEHNR and CDR2 is FQNEAQ in the germline V gene (reference sequence). The V segment lost 5 bases and the J segment 2 bases; nucleotides outside the gene matches: 14.

The rearrangement joins TRBV6-6 to TRBJ1-3, with D tentatively TRBD1 (5 bases). Trimming removed 8 bases at V and 5 bases at J, with 16 bases between. CDR1 and CDR2 from the germline V gene are MNHNY and SVGAGI (reference sequence). The CDR3 totals 14 residues. The CDR3 protein is CASDGGGGRNTIYF. The CDR3 nucleotides are TGTGCCAGCGACGGGGGTGGCGGGAGAAACACCATATATTTT.

This clone was picked up a small number of times. The rearrangement links TRBV5-4 to TRBJ2-7; TRBD1 matches at 7 bases. The CDR3 is 12 residues long. Germline V gene sequence: CDR1 SGHNT, CDR2 YYREEE (reference sequence). Germline trimming cut 4 bases from V and 5 bases from J; bases unmatched to any gene: 3. The DNA of the CDR3 is TGTGCCAGCAGCCCGACAGGGAACGAGCAGTACTTC. Protein sequence: CASSPTGNEQYF.

The V call is TRBV2, the J call TRBJ1-6; the D gene is possibly TRBD1 (6 bases). Trimming stripped 7 bases from V and 9 bases from J, with 13 bases between. Germline CDR1 SNHLY, CDR2 FYNNEI. The CDR3 consists of 13 residues. The CDR3, as DNA: TGTGCCAGCAACGAACAGGGCTCTTCACCCCTCCACTTT. Translation: CASNEQGSSPLHF.

V gene TRBV5-1 combines with J gene TRBJ2-1; 7 bases fit TRBD1. Germline-derived CDR1 and CDR2 are SGHRS and YFSETQ. Trimming took 0 bases from V and 9 from J; bases not matched to a gene: 6. This CDR3 has 14 residues. This CDR3 is CASSLAQGLGEQFF. The CDR3 bases are TGCGCCAGCAGCTTGGCACAGGGGTTGGGTGAGCAGTTCTTC.

The chain combines TRBV6-1 with TRBJ2-1, with 9 bases lining up with TRBD2. This CDR3 is built from 16 residues. The ends lost 3 bases at V and 3 bases at J; junction bases unmatched: 6. Germline V gives CDR1 MNHNS, CDR2 SASEGT. CDR3 residues: CASSDIAGVGYNEQFF. The CDR3 DNA reads as TGTGCCAGCAGTGACATAGCGGGAGTCGGCTACAATGAGCAGTTCTTC.

Note on this clone: This CDR3 is also generated by other DNA sequences in the sample. The V gene is TRBV19, the J gene TRBJ1-1, with D perhaps matching TRBD1 (5 bases). The CDR3 runs 13 residues. The germline gives CDR1 LNHDA, CDR2 SQIVND (reference sequence). V was clipped by 2 bases and J by 4 bases, with 8 bases between them. The CDR3 nucleotides are TGTGCCAGTAGTATACTGGGGGGCACTGAAGCTTTCTTT. Its protein product is CASSILGGTEAFF. Using reference TRBV19 and TRBJ1-1 for the parts outside the CDR3, the full variable domain is DGGITQSPKYLFRKEGQNVTLSCEQNLNHDAMYWYRQDPGQGLRLIYYSQIVNDFQKGDIAEGYSVSREKKESFPLTVTSAQKNPTAFYLCASSILGGTEAFFGQGTRLTVV.